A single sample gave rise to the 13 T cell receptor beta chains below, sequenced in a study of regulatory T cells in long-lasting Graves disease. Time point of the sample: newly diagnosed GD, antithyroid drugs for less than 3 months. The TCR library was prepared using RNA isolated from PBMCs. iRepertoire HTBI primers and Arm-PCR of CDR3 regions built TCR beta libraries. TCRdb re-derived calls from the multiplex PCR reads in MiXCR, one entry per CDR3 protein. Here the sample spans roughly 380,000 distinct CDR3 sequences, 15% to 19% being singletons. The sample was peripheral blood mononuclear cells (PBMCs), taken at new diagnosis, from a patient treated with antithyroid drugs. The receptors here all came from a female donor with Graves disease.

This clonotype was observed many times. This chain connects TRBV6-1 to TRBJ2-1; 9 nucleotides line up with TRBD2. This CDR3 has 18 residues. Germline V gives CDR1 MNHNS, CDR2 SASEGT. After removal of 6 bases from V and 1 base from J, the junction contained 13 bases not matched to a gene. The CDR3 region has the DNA TGTGCCAGCAGACGAACTACTTATGCGGGGGGGTCCTACAATGAGCAGTTCTTC. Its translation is CASRRTTYAGGSYNEQFF.

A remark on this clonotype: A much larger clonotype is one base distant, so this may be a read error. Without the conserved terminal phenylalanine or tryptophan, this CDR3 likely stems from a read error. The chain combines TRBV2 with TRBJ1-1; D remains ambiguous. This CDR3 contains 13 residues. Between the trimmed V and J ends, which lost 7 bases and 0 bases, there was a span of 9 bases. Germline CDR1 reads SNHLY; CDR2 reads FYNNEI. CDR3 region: CASKGALNTEAFL. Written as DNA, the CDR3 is TGTGCCAGCAAGGGTGCATTGAACACTGAAGCTTTCCTT.

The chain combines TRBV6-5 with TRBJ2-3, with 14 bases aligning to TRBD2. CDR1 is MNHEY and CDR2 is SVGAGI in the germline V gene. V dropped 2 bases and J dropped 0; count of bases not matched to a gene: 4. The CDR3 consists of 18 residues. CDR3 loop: CASSYPRTSGGSTDTQYF. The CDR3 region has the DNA TGTGCCAGCAGTTACCCCCGGACTAGCGGGGGGAGCACAGATACGCAGTATTTT.

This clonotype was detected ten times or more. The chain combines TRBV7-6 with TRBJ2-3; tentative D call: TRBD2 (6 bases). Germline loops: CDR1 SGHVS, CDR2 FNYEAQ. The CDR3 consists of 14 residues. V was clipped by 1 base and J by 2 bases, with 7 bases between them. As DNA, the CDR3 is TGTGCCAGCAGCTTAGTAGCGGACACAGATACGCAGTATTTT. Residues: CASSLVADTDTQYF.

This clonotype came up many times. Here the CDR3 reads CASVPNEQFF. DNA for the CDR3: TGTGCCAGCGTCCCTAATGAGCAGTTCTTC. The V call is TRBV7-9, the J call TRBJ2-1; D ambiguous. CDR1 and CDR2 from the germline V gene are SEHNR and FQNEAQ (reference sequence). This CDR3 region has 10 residues. The ends were cut back, 8 bases at V and 7 bases at J, with 6 bases in the middle.

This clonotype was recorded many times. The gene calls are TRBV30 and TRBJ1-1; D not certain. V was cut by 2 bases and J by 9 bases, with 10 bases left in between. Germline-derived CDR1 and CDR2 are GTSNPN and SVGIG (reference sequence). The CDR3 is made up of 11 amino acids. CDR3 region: CAWSTNEQAFF. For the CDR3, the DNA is TGTGCCTGGAGTACCAACGAACAAGCTTTCTTT.

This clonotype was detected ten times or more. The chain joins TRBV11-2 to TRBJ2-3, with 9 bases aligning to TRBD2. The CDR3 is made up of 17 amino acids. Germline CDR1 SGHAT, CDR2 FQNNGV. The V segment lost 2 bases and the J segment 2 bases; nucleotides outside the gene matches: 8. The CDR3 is CASSLLTREGVTDTQYF. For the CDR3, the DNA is TGTGCCAGCAGCTTATTGACGCGGGAGGGGGTCACAGATACGCAGTATTTT. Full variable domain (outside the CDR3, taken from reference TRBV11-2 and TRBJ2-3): EAGVAQSPRYKIIEKRQSVAFWCNPISGHATLYWYQQILGQGPKLLIQFQNNGVVDDSQLPKDRFSAERLKGVDSTLKIQPAKLEDSAVYLCASSLLTREGVTDTQYFGPGTRLTVL.

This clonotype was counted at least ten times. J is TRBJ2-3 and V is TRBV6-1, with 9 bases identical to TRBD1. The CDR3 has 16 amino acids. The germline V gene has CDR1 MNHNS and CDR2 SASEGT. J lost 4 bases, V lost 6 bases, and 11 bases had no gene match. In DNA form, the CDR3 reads TGTGCCAGCAGCCCCATTCCGGGACAGGGCCCAGATACGCAGTATTTT. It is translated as CASSPIPGQGPDTQYF.

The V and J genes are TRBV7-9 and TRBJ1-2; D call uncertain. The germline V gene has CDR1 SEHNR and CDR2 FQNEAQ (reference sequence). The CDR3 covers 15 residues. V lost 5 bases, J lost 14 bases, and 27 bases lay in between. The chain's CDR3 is CASSQDLSPGMAGTF. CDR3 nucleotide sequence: TGTGCCAGCAGCCAAGATCTTTCCCCGGGAATGGCCGGGACCTTC. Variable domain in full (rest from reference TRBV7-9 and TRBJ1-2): DTGVSQNPRHKITKRGQNVTFRCDPISEHNRLYWYRQTLGQGPEFLTYFQNEAQLEKSRLLSDRFSAERPKGSFSTLEIQRTEQGDSAMYLCASSQDLSPGMAGTFGSGTRLTVV.

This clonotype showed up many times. The DNA for the CDR3 is TGCAGCGTTGCACGGACCCGGAGGGGGGACACTGAAGCTTTCTTT. It translates to CSVARTRRGDTEAFF. The V and J genes are TRBV29-1 and TRBJ1-1; weak D call: TRBD1 (6 bases). V gave up 4 bases and J gave up 3 bases, with 18 bases separating them. From germline, CDR1 is SQVTM and CDR2 ANQGSEA. CDR3 length: 15 residues. Filled out from reference TRBV29-1 and TRBJ1-1, the complete variable domain reads SAVISQKPSRDICQRGTSLTIQCQVDSQVTMMFWYRQQPGQSLTLIATANQGSEATYESGFVIDKFPISRPNLTFSTLTVSNMSPEDSSIYLCSVARTRRGDTEAFFGQGTRLTVV.

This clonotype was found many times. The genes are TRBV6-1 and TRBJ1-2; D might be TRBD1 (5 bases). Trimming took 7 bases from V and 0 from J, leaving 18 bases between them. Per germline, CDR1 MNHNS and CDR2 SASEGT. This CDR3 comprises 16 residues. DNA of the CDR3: TGTGCCAGCAACCCCAGCGGGGCGCTATCTAACTATGGCTACACCTTC. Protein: CASNPSGALSNYGYTF.

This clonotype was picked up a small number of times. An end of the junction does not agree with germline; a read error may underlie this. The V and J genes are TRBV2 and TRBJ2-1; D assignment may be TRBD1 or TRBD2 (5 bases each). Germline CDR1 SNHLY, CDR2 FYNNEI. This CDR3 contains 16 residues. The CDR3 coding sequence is TGTGCCAGCAGAGCAGGGACCAGCGGCGCCTACAATGAGCAGCTCTTC. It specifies CASRAGTSGAYNEQLF.

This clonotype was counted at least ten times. The CDR3 here is CASSVNTASEQYF. CDR3 DNA sequence: TGTGCCAGCAGCGTCAATACAGCTTCCGAGCAGTACTTC. V is TRBV9 and J is TRBJ2-7; unclear D gene. The CDR3 sequence is 13 residues long. Germline CDR1 and CDR2: SGDLS and YYNGEE. V was cut by 2 bases and J by 6 bases, with 12 bases left in between.